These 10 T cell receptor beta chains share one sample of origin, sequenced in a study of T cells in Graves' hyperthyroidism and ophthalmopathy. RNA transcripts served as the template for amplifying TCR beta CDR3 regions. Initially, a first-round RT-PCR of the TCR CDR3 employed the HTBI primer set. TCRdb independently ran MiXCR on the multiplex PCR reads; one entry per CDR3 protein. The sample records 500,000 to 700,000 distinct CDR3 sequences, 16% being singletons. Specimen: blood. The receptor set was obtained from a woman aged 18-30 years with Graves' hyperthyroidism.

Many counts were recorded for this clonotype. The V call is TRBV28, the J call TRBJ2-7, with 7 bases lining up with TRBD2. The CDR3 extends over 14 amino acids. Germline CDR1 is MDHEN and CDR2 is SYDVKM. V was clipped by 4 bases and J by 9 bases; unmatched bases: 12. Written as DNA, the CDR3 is TGTGCCAGCAGTTACGGGACTACCCCCGGTGGGCAGTACTTC. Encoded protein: CASSYGTTPGGQYF.

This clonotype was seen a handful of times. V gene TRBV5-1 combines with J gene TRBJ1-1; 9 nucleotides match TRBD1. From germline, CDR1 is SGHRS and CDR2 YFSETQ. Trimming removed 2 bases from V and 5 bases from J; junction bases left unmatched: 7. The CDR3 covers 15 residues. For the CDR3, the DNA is TGCGCCAGCAGCTTACAGGGGGCAGCGAGGACTGAAGCTTTCTTT. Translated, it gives CASSLQGAARTEAFF.

The CDR3: CASSFIGTSEQYF. Here the CDR3 DNA reads TGTGCCAGCAGCTTTATCGGGACCTCCGAGCAGTACTTC. V usage is TRBV5-6 and J usage is TRBJ2-7, with D perhaps TRBD1 or TRBD2 (5 bases each). The CDR3 totals 13 residues. Germline values: CDR1 SGHDT, CDR2 YYEEEE. Trimming left V 2 bases short and J 6 bases short, with 12 bases between.

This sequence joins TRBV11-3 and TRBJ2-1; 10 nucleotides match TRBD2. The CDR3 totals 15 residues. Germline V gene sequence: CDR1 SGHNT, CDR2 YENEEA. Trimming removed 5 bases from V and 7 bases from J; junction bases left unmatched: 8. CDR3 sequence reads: CASSQREGLGNEQFF. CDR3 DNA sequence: TGTGCCAGCAGCCAGCGGGAGGGCCTGGGAAATGAGCAGTTCTTC.

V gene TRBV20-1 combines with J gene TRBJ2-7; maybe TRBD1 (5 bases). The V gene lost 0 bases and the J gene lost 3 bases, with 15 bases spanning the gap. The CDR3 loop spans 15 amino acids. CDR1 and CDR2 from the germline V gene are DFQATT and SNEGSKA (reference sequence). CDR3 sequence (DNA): TGCAGTGCTAGAGATCTATTAGGGGCGGACTACGAGCAGTACTTC. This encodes CSARDLLGADYEQYF.

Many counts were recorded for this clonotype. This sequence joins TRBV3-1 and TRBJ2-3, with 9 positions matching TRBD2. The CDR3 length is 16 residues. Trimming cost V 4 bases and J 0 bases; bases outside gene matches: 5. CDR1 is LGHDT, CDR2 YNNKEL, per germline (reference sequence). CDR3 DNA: TGTGCCAGCAGCCTGCAGGCGGGAGGGAGCACAGATACGCAGTATTTT. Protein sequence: CASSLQAGGSTDTQYF.

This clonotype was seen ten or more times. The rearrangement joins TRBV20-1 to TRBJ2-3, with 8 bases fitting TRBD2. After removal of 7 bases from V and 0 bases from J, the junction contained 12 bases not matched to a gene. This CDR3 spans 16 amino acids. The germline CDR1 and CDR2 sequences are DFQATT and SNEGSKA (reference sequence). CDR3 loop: CSVKTSSGGSTDTQYF. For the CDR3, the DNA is TGCAGTGTCAAGACGTCCAGCGGGGGTAGCACAGATACGCAGTATTTT.

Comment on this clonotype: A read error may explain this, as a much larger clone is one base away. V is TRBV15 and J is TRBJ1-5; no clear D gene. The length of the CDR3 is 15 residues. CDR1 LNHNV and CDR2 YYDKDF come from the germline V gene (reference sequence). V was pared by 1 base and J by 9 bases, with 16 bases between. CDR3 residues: CATSRGGPADGPQHF. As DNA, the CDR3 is TGTGCCACCAGCAGAGGAGGACCGGCTGATGGGCCCCAGCATTTT.

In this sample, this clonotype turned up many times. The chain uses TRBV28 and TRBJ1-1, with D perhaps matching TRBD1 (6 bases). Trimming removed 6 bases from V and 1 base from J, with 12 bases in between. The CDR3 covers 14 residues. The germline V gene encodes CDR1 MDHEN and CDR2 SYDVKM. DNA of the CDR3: TGTGCCAGCAGGGACAGCAATGGGAACACTGAAGCTTTCTTT. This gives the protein CASRDSNGNTEAFF. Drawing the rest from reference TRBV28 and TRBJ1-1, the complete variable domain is DVKVTQSSRYLVKRTGEKVFLECVQDMDHENMFWYRQDPGLGLRLIYFSYDVKMKEKGDIPEGYSVSREKKERFSLILESASTNQTSMYLCASRDSNGNTEAFFGQGTRLTVV.

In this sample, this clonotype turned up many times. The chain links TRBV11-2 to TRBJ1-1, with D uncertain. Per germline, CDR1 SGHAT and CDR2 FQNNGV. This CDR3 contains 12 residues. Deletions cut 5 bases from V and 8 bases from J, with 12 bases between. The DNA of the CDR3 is TGTGCCAGCAGCGCCGGACTAACAGAAGCTTTCTTT. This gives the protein CASSAGLTEAFF. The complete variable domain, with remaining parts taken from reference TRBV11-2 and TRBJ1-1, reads EAGVAQSPRYKIIEKRQSVAFWCNPISGHATLYWYQQILGQGPKLLIQFQNNGVVDDSQLPKDRFSAERLKGVDSTLKIQPAKLEDSAVYLCASSAGLTEAFFGQGTRLTVV.